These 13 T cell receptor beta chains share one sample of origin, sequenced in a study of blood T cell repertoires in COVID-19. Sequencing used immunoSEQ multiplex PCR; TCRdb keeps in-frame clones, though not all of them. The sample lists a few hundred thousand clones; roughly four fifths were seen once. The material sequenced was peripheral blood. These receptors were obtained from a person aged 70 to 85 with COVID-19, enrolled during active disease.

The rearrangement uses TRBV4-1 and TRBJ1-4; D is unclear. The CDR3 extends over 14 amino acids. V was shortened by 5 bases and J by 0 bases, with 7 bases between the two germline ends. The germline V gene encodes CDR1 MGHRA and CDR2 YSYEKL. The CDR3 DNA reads TGCGCCAGCAGCTCCAGATCAACTAATGAAAAACTGTTTTTT. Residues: CASSSRSTNEKLFF.

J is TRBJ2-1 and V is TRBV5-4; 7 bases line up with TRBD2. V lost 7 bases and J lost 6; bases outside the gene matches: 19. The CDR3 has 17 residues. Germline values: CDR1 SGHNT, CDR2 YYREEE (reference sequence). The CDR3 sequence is CASSTGFMAGVSNEQFF. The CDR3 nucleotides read TGTGCCAGCTCCACAGGCTTCATGGCGGGAGTTAGCAATGAGCAGTTCTTC.

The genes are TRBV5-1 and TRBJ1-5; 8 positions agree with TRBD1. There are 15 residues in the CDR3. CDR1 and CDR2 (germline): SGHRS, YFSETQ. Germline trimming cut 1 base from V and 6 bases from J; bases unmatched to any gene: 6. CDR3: CASSLWGQATQPQHF. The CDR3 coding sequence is TGCGCCAGCAGCTTGTGGGGACAGGCGACTCAGCCCCAGCATTTT.

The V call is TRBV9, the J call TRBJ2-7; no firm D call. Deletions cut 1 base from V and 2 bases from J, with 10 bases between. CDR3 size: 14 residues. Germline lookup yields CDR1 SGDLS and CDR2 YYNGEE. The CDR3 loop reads CASSVWADTYEQYF. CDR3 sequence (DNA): TGTGCCAGCAGCGTATGGGCAGATACCTACGAGCAGTACTTC.

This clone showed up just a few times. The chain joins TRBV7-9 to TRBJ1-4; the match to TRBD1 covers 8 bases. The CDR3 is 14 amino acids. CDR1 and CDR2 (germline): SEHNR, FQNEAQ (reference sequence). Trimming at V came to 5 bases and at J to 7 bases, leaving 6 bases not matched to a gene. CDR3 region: CASSNGQGAEKLFF. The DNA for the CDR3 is TGTGCCAGCAGCAACGGACAGGGTGCTGAAAAACTGTTTTTT.

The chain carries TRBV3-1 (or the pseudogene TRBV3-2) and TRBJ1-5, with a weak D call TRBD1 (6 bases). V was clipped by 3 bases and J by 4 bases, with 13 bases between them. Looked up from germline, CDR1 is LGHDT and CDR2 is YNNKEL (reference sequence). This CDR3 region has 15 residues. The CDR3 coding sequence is TGTGCCAGCAGCCAGCAGGGGCGCCCTAATCAGCCCCAGCATTTT. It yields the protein CASSQQGRPNQPQHF.

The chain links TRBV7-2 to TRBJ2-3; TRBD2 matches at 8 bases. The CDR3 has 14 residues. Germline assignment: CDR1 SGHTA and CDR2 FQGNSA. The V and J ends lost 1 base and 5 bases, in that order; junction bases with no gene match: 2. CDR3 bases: TGTGCCAGCAGCTTAGGGCTAGCGGGAGATACGCAGTATTTT. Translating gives CASSLGLAGDTQYF.

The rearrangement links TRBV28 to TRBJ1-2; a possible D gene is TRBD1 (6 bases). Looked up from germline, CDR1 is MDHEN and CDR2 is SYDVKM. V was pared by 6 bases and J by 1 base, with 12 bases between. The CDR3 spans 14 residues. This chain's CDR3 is CASRQTGLNYGYTF. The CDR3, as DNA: TGTGCCAGCAGGCAGACAGGCCTTAACTATGGCTACACCTTC.

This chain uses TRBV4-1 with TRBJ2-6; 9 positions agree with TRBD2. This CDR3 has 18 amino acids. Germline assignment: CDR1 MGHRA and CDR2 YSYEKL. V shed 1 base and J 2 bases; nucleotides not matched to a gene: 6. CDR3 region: CASSQVPGLATGANVLTF. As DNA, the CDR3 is TGCGCCAGCAGCCAAGTCCCGGGACTAGCTACTGGGGCCAACGTCCTGACTTTC.

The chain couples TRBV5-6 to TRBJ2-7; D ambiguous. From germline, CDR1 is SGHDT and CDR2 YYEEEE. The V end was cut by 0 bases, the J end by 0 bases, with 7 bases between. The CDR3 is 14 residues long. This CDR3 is CASSLGFSSYEQYF. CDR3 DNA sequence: TGTGCCAGCAGCTTGGGCTTTAGCTCCTACGAGCAGTACTTC.

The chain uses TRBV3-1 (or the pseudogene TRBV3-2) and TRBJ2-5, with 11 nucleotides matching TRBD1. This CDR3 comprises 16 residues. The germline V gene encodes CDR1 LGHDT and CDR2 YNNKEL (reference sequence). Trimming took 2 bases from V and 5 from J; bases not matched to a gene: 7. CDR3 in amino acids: CASSQRGQGVRETQYF. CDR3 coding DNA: TGTGCCAGCAGCCAAAGGGGACAGGGGGTCAGGGAGACCCAGTACTTC.

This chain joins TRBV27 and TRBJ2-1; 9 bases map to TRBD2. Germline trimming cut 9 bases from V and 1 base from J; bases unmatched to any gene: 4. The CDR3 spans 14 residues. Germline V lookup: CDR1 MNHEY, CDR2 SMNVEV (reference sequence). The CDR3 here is CASARGGSYNEQFF. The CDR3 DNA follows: TGTGCCAGTGCGCGGGGGGGATCCTACAATGAGCAGTTCTTC.

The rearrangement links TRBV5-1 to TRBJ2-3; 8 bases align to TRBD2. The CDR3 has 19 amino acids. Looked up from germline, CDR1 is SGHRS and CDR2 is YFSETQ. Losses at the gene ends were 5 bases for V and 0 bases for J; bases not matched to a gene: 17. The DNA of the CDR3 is TGCGCCAGCAGTATAGCCGGGTCTCGGGGGGGAGCTAGCACAGATACGCAGTATTTT. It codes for CASSIAGSRGGASTDTQYF. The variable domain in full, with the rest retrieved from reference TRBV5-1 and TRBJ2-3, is KAGVTQTPRYLIKTRGQQVTLSCSPISGHRSVSWYQQTPGQGLQFLFEYFSETQRNKGNFPGRFSGRQFSNSRSEMNVSTLELGDSALYLCASSIAGSRGGASTDTQYFGPGTRLTVL.